The present entry profiles one TCR beta chain with its context. The sample holds a few counts of this clonotype. Its antigen is still unknown. No per-base quality is available; no much larger clone lies one base away. The data were produced on an Illumina HiSeq 1500. TCRdb reran the public reads through fastp at Q25 and MiXCR, keeping productive beta chains. Rows are unified per CDR3 protein, each entry keeping the most common DNA and genes. The sample contains approximately 310,000 distinct CDR3 sequences, around 25% of them found a single time. The top ten constitute 10% to 15% of the sample. Per the publication, the treatment or condition label means: in vitro stimulation with specific CMV peptide epitopes to enrich CMV-specific T cells. This sample was included in a study of T cell repertoires in cytomegalovirus infection (dated by TCRdb to between 2018 and 2021). A note on the overall study: Alongside well-studied HLA-B-restricted epitopes, the peptide stimulations were aimed at recently identified HLA-C-restricted CMV epitopes, whose presentation resists viral immunomodulation. Donor HLA type was relevant to the analysis, because carriage of CMV infection together with the matching HLA type was indicated by public TCR beta signatures. Study-wide conclusions, independent of this receptor: In both this cohort and an independent approximately 370-donor cohort, the cumulative frequency of public TCR beta family members distinguished carriers of CMV infection plus the relevant HLA type. The ex vivo response was dominated by HLA-C-restricted CMV-specific TCR beta clonotypes, which also provided the single most frequent clonotype in two of eight donors.

From a lookup of the germline V gene, CDR1 and CDR2 are SGHTA and FQGNSA. The CDR3 contains 14 residues, cysteine and phenylalanine counted. This entry keeps only the CDR3 DNA: 42 bases, framed from base 1. Unmatched junction bases come to 5, with V trimmed by 5 bases and J by 2 bases. The sequence was obtained from a human donor in good health (CMV status not recorded). Some clones in this sample may be carry-over from other donors' samples. The chain joins TRBV7-2 to TRBJ2-7, with 8 middle bases fitting TRBD2. The sequencing here drew on cultured PBMCs, taken from culture after CMV antigen stimulation. The DNA sequence reads TGTGCCAGCAGCCCTCGGGGGGGAACCTACGAGCAGTACTTC. It codes for CASSPRGGTYEQYF.